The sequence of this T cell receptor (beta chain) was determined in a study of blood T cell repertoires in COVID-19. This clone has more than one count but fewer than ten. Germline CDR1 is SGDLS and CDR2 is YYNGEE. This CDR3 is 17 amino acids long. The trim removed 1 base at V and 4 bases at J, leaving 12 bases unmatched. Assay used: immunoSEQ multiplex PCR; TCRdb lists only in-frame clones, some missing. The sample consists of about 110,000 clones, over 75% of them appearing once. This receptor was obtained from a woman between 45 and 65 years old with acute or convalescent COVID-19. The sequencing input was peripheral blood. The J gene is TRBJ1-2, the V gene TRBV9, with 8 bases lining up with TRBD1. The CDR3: CASSVSIGQGASYGYTF. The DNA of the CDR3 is TGTGCCAGCAGCGTATCTATCGGGCAGGGGGCTTCCTATGGCTACACCTTC.